The present T cell receptor (beta chain) was sequenced within a study of blood T cells in healthy people across ages. This clonotype occurred a few times. Its target is unknown. The donors, healthy Caucasians from Russia, were aged roughly 6 to 90. Every participating donor contributed roughly 9.6 milliliters of peripheral blood through a draw. Germline lookup yields CDR1 MNHEY and CDR2 SMNVEV (reference sequence). The CDR3 has 14 residues. V gave up 7 bases and J gave up 6 bases, with 17 bases separating them. PCR was performed a second time for about 7 to 12 cycles using a sample-barcoded 5' primer and a J-beta primer mix. TCRdb re-derived calls from the 5' RACE reads in MiXCR, one entry per CDR3 protein. This table holds about 1.4 million distinct CDR3 sequences, approximately 59% found once. Whole-study findings and limits: TCR beta diversity per million T cells fell roughly linearly with age. Researchers judged that diversity estimates from one million T cells fell short of true values.

This TCR was sampled from a man between 18 and 35 years old in good health. The sample comprised blood. The chain is built from TRBV27 and TRBJ2-3; D gene ambiguous. CDR3 sequence (DNA): TGTGCCAGCACCCTCGGCGTCCGTTCGGATACGCAGTATTTT. Protein: CASTLGVRSDTQYF.